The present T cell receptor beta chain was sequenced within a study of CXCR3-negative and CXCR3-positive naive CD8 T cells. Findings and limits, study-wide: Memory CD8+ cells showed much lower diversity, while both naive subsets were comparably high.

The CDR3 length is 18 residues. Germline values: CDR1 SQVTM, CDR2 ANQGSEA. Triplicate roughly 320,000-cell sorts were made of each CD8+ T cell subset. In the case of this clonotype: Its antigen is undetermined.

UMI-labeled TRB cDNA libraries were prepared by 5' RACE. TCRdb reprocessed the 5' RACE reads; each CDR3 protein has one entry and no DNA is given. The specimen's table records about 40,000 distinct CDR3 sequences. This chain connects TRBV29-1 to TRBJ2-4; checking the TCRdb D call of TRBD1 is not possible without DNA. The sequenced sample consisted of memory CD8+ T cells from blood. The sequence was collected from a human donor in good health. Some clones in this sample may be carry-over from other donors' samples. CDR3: CSGTWVRGQPIAKNIQYF.